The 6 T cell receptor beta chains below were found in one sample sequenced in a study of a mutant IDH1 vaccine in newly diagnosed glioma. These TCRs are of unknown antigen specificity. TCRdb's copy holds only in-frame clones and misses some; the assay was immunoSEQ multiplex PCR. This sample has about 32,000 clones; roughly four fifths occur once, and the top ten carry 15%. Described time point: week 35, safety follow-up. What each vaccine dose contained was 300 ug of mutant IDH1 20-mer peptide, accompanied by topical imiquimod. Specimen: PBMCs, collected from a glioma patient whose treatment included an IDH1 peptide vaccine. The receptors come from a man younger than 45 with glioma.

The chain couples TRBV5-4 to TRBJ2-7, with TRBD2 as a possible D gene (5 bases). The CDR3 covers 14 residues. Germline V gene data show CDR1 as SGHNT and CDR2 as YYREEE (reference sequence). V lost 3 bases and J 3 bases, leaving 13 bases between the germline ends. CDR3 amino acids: CASSSTDGDYEQYF. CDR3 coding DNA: TGTGCCAGCAGCTCGACGGACGGGGACTACGAGCAGTACTTC.

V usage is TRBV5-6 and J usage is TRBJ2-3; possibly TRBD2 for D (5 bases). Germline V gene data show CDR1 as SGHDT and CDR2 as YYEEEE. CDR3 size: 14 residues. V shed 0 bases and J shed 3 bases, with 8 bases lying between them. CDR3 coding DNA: TGTGCCAGCAGCTTGGTGAGGGTGACAGATACGCAGTATTTT. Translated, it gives CASSLVRVTDTQYF.

The CDR3 loop reads CASSVGWDSGNTIYF. The CDR3 DNA follows: TGTGCCAGCAGCGTAGGGTGGGACTCTGGAAACACCATATATTTT. This chain joins TRBV9 and TRBJ1-3; no definite D call. Germline V gene data show CDR1 as SGDLS and CDR2 as YYNGEE. V lost 0 bases to trimming and J lost 0 bases, with 7 bases between them. This CDR3 is built from 15 residues.

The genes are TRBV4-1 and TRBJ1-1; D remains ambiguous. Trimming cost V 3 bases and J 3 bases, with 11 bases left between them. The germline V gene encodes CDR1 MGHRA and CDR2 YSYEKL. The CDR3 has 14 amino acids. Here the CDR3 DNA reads TGCGCCAGCAGCCACCCCGGGAGTCACACTGAAGCTTTCTTT. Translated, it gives CASSHPGSHTEAFF.

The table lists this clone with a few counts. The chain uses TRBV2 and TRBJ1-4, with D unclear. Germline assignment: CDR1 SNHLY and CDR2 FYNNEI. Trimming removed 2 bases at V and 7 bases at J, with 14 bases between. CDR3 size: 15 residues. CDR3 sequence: CASSELQGPSEKLFF. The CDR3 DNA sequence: TGTGCCAGCAGTGAATTACAAGGGCCGAGTGAAAAACTGTTTTTT. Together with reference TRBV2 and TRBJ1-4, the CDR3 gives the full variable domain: EPEVTQTPSHQVTQMGQEVILRCVPISNHLYFYWYRQILGQKVEFLVSFYNNEISEKSEIFDDQFSVERPDGSNFTLKIRSTKLEDSAMYFCASSELQGPSEKLFFGSGTQLSVL.

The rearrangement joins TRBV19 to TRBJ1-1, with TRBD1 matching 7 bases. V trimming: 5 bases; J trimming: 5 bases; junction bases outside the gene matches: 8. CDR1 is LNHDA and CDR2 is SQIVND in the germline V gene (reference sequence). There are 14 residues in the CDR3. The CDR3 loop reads CASSVTGVGTEAFF. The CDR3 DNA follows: TGTGCCAGTAGTGTCACAGGGGTTGGGACTGAAGCTTTCTTT.